The 11 T cell receptor beta chains presented below share a single source sample, sequenced in a study of regulatory T cells in long-lasting Graves disease. Building the TCR beta libraries relied on iRepertoire HTBI primers, and CDR3 regions underwent Arm-PCR. TCRdb fed the multiplex PCR reads into MiXCR, producing one record per CDR3 protein. Of hundreds of thousands of distinct CDR3 sequences listed, less than 20% are singletons. As to time point: newly diagnosed GD, antithyroid drugs for less than 3 months. RNA from PBMCs was the source of the TCR library. The input for sequencing was peripheral blood mononuclear cells (PBMCs), taken at new diagnosis, from a patient treated with antithyroid drugs. Receptor source: a female donor with Graves disease.

This clonotype was recorded many times. The chain carries TRBV29-1 and TRBJ1-1; D is unclear. Deletions cut 0 bases from V and 11 bases from J, with 10 bases between. The CDR3 length is 11 residues. CDR1 is SQVTM and CDR2 is ANQGSEA in the germline V gene. CDR3 nucleotide sequence: TGCAGCGTTGAAGAAGGGCATGGGGCTTTCTTT. Encoded protein: CSVEEGHGAFF.

V gene TRBV11-2 combines with J gene TRBJ2-1, with D possibly TRBD1 on 6 matching bases. V shed 4 bases and J shed 3 bases, with 19 bases lying between them. Germline V lookup: CDR1 SGHAT, CDR2 FQNNGV. The CDR3 has 17 amino acids. CDR3 protein: CASSSSRVRGYYNEQFF. CDR3 bases: TGTGCCAGCAGCTCAAGCCGGGTGAGGGGGTACTACAATGAGCAGTTCTTC.

This clonotype was counted ten times or more. The CDR3, as DNA: TGTGCCATCCCGGTGTTTTTTGGCTACACCTTC. Translated, it gives CAIPVFFGYTF. This rearrangement joins TRBV6-1 to TRBJ1-2; no clear D gene. The CDR3 consists of 11 residues. Germline CDR1 is MNHNS and CDR2 is SASEGT. V dropped 10 bases and J dropped 7 bases, with 13 bases sitting between them.

The table lists this clonotype with many counts. This sequence joins TRBV2 and TRBJ2-3; TRBD2 matches at 15 bases. The V gene end was trimmed by 3 bases and the J gene end by 5 bases; junction bases not matched to a gene: 0. The CDR3 consists of 15 residues. Germline loops: CDR1 SNHLY, CDR2 FYNNEI. The CDR3 sequence is CASSEGLAGGDTQYF. The CDR3 DNA reads as TGTGCCAGCAGTGAGGGACTAGCGGGGGGAGATACGCAGTATTTT. Full variable domain (remainder filled in from reference TRBV2 and TRBJ2-3): EPEVTQTPSHQVTQMGQEVILRCVPISNHLYFYWYRQILGQKVEFLVSFYNNEISEKSEIFDDQFSVERPDGSNFTLKIRSTKLEDSAMYFCASSEGLAGGDTQYFGPGTRLTVL.

This clonotype was found many times. The CDR3 DNA reads as TGTGCCATCAAGGGCTGGGAGGGAAACACTGAAGCTTTCTTT. This sequence encodes CAIKGWEGNTEAFF. The genes are TRBV10-3 and TRBJ1-1, with no clear D. Between the trimmed V and J ends, which lost 7 bases and 2 bases, there was a span of 14 bases. Germline CDR1 ENHRY, CDR2 SYGVKD. The CDR3 length is 14 residues.

This clonotype was seen at least ten times. CDR3 in amino acids: CASSRHRNEQFF. CDR3 coding DNA: TGTGCCAGCAGTCGACACAGAAATGAGCAGTTCTTC. The rearrangement links TRBV12-3 or TRBV12-4 to TRBJ2-1; no definite D call. The CDR3 runs 12 residues. V lost 5 bases and J lost 7, with 9 bases in between.

The chain is built from TRBV6-2 or TRBV6-3 and TRBJ1-2, with unresolved D. Germline values: CDR1 MNHEY, CDR2 SVGEGT. The CDR3 extends over 12 amino acids. V was clipped by 6 bases and J by 3 bases, with 8 bases between them. In DNA form, the CDR3 reads TGTGCCAGCAGGACACCTCACTATGGCTACACCTTC. It encodes CASRTPHYGYTF.

This clonotype has ten or more counts. The chain carries TRBV12-3 or TRBV12-4 and TRBJ1-1; the D is unclear. Trimming pared 3 bases from V and 7 bases from J, leaving 12 bases between. This CDR3 comprises 13 residues. Written as DNA, the CDR3 is TGTGCCAGCAGTTTGTCACGGGTTAGTGAAGCTTTCTTT. This encodes CASSLSRVSEAFF.

At least ten counts were recorded for this clonotype. The rearrangement uses TRBV7-2 and TRBJ2-2; D not certain. CDR1 and CDR2 (germline): SGHTA, FQGNSA. The CDR3 contains 11 residues. The V gene lost 2 bases and the J gene lost 6 bases, with 1 base spanning the gap. This chain's CDR3 is CASSLSGELFF. CDR3 DNA: TGTGCCAGCAGCTTATCCGGGGAGCTGTTTTTT.

The table lists this clonotype with many counts. The chain recombines TRBV20-1 with TRBJ1-1, with 11 bases aligning to TRBD1. V shed 1 base, J shed 6 bases, and the junction held 10 bases outside the gene matches. Looked up from germline, CDR1 is DFQATT and CDR2 is SNEGSKA (reference sequence). The CDR3 totals 16 residues. CDR3 nucleotides: TGCAGTGCTAGAGGGGGACAGGGGGACCCAGGAGCTGAAGCTTTCTTT. Protein sequence: CSARGGQGDPGAEAFF.

This clonotype has only a few counts. Relative to the germline gene, one junction end is altered; a read error may explain this. V and J are TRBV7-9 and TRBJ1-4, with D unclear. Germline V lookup: CDR1 SEHNR, CDR2 FQNEAQ (reference sequence). The CDR3 contains 13 residues. In nucleotides, the CDR3 is TGTGCCAGCAGCTTACCAACTAATGAAAAACCGTTTTTT. Its protein is CASSLPTNEKPFF.